Following are 13 T cell receptor beta chains from one sample sequenced in a study of blood T cells in healthy people across ages. The use of a sample-barcoded 5' primer and a J-beta primer mix characterized a second PCR of roughly 6 to 11 cycles. TCRdb used MiXCR to reprocess the 5' RACE reads, holding one entry per CDR3 protein. The sample includes about 800,000 distinct CDR3 sequences, around 25% of them seen just once. This same sample was also part of a study on T cells of mothers and their children.

Sequencing was done on a sample of blood. The receptor source for this set is a boy aged 5-17 years in good health.

This clonotype was seen repeatedly, ten times or more. The genes are TRBV27 and TRBJ2-7, with D unclear. The CDR3 extends over 10 amino acids. Per the germline V gene, CDR1 is MNHEY and CDR2 is SMNVEV (reference sequence). Trimming took off 4 bases at V and 3 bases at J, with 1 base between the two ends. The DNA for the CDR3 is TGTGCCAGCAGTTACTACGAGCAGTACTTC. Translated, it gives CASSYYEQYF.

The chain links TRBV20-1 to TRBJ2-4; TRBD1 is a possible D gene (5 bases). Trimming cost V 3 bases and J 0 bases, with 9 bases left between them. CDR3 size: 14 residues. In germline, CDR1 is DFQATT, CDR2 SNEGSKA (reference sequence). In nucleotides, the CDR3 is TGCAGTGCTAGGCTGGGGCTAGCCAAAAACATTCAGTACTTC. Translated, it gives CSARLGLAKNIQYF.

V and J are TRBV28 and TRBJ2-5, with 7 bases that match TRBD2. The DNA end lines up better with TRBJ2-1; the J call may be wrong. The CDR3 spans 15 residues. From germline, CDR1 is MDHEN and CDR2 SYDVKM. Written as DNA, the CDR3 is TGTGCCAGCAGTTCGCCTGAAGCGGGAAGGGATGAGCAGTTCTTC. It encodes CASSSPEAGRDEQFF.

There are a few counts of this clonotype. This chain connects TRBV20-1 to TRBJ1-2; D is perhaps TRBD1 (6 bases). The V and J ends lost 6 bases and 5 bases respectively, with 10 bases between them. The V gene's germline CDR1 is DFQATT and CDR2 SNEGSKA (reference sequence). The CDR3 runs 11 residues. In nucleotides, the CDR3 is TGCAGTGCCGGGGGGCAATATGGCTACACCTTC. It translates to CSAGGQYGYTF.

The chain employs TRBV7-2 and TRBJ2-5; possibly TRBD2 for D (6 bases). The V end lost 7 bases, the J end lost 4 bases, and 13 bases lay between the germline ends. Germline V gene lookup returns CDR1 SGHTA and CDR2 FQGNSA. CDR3 length: 13 amino acids. The CDR3 DNA follows: TGTGCCAGCATGGGACGGGGGAGAGAGACCCAGTACTTC. It is translated as CASMGRGRETQYF.

This clonotype was seen a handful of times. The genes are TRBV6-5 and TRBJ2-7; 12 bases line up with TRBD1. Losses at the gene ends were 0 bases for V and 7 bases for J; bases not matched to a gene: 7. Germline-derived CDR1 and CDR2 are MNHEY and SVGAGI. This CDR3 has 16 amino acids. The CDR3 protein is CASSYSPGQGAGEQYF. DNA for the CDR3: TGTGCCAGCAGTTACTCGCCGGGACAGGGGGCGGGGGAGCAGTACTTC.

This clonotype was seen more than once but under ten times. Here the CDR3 reads CASSAGLAGGFYEQFF. CDR3 coding DNA: TGTGCCAGCAGTGCCGGACTAGCGGGAGGCTTCTATGAGCAGTTCTTC. The rearrangement joins TRBV28 to TRBJ2-1, with TRBD2 identical over 14 bases. V trimming: 5 bases; J trimming: 8 bases; junction bases outside the gene matches: 8. The CDR3 is 16 residues long. Germline V CDR1 and CDR2: MDHEN, SYDVKM.

The chain couples TRBV29-1 to TRBJ2-1; TRBD2 is a possible D gene (6 bases). The length of the CDR3 is 12 residues. The germline V gene has CDR1 SQVTM and CDR2 ANQGSEA. The V end lost 5 bases, the J end lost 9 bases, and 14 bases lay between the germline ends. CDR3 sequence: CSVWRADGEQFF. The DNA for the CDR3 is TGCAGCGTTTGGAGGGCCGACGGTGAGCAGTTCTTC.

This chain uses TRBV29-1 with TRBJ2-1, with D perhaps TRBD1 or TRBD2 (5 bases each). The CDR3 totals 15 residues. Per germline, CDR1 SQVTM and CDR2 ANQGSEA. V dropped 5 bases and J dropped 4 bases, with 18 bases sitting between them. CDR3 amino acids: CSVLLASGQYNEQFF. The CDR3 region has the DNA TGCAGCGTTCTGTTAGCGAGCGGACAATACAATGAGCAGTTCTTC.

J is TRBJ1-2 and V is TRBV12-3 or TRBV12-4; TRBD1 agrees at 8 bases. Trimming took 7 bases from V and 7 from J; bases not matched to a gene: 11. This CDR3 is built from 14 residues. CDR3 amino acids: CASTLGPGGFGYTF. The CDR3 DNA reads as TGTGCCAGCACCTTGGGACCAGGGGGCTTTGGCTACACCTTC.

This clonotype turned up a few times. The chain uses TRBV7-9 and TRBJ1-2; D gene uncertain. The V and J ends lost 1 base and 5 bases respectively, with 14 bases between them. This CDR3 has 15 amino acids. Germline V gene lookup returns CDR1 SEHNR and CDR2 FQNEAQ (reference sequence). The CDR3 coding sequence is TGTGCCAGCAGCTTAGAACTGACGGCCCCTTATGGCTACACCTTC. This codes for CASSLELTAPYGYTF.

This chain joins TRBV7-2 and TRBJ1-5; TRBD1 is a possible D gene (6 bases). The CDR3 covers 18 residues. The germline V gene encodes CDR1 SGHTA and CDR2 FQGNSA. With 5 bases removed from V and 1 base from J, the gap between germline ends came to 21 bases. CDR3 sequence: CASSGPGTNSISNQPQHF. Written as DNA, the CDR3 is TGTGCCAGCAGCGGACCCGGGACAAACTCCATCAGCAATCAGCCCCAGCATTTT.

This clonotype has more than one count but fewer than ten. The chain uses TRBV15 and TRBJ2-5; no definite D call. The closer fit of TRBJ2-1 to the DNA end suggests the J call may be wrong. The CDR3 has 15 residues. Looked up from germline, CDR1 is LNHNV and CDR2 is YYDKDF (reference sequence). Written as DNA, the CDR3 is TGTGCCACCAGCAGAGACCCCACAAGGAATCATGAGCAGTTCTTC. Its translation is CATSRDPTRNHEQFF.